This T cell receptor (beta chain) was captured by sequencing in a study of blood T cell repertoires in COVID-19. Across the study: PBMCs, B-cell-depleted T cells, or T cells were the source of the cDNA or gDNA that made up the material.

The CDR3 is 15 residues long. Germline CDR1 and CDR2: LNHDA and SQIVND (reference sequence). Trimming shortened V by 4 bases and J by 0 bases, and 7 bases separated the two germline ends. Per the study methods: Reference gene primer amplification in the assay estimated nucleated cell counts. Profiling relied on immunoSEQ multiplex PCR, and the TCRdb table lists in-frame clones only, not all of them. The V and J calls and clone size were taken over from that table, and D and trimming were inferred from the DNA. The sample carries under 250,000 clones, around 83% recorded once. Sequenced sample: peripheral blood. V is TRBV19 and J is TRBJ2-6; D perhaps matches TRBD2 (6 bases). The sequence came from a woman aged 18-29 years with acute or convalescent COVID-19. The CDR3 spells CASSRGDSGANVLTF. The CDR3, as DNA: TGTGCCAGTAGTAGGGGGGACTCTGGGGCCAACGTCCTGACTTTC. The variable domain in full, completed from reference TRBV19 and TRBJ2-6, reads DGGITQSPKYLFRKEGQNVTLSCEQNLNHDAMYWYRQDPGQGLRLIYYSQIVNDFQKGDIAEGYSVSREKKESFPLTVTSAQKNPTAFYLCASSRGDSGANVLTFGAGSRLTVL.